Below, 22 T cell receptor beta chains from the same sample are listed, as sequenced in a study of blood T cells in healthy people across ages (dated by TCRdb to about 2015). The protocol used for the library was 5' RACE. The data were produced on an Illumina HiSeq 2500. The second PCR ran for roughly 7 to 11 cycles and used a J-beta primer mix along with a sample-barcoded 5' primer. TCRdb applied fastp at Q25 and MiXCR to the public reads, then kept only in-frame beta chains. Merged by CDR3 protein, the rows form single entries marked with the most common genes and DNA. In this sample the table shows roughly 730,000 distinct CDR3 sequences, approximately 60% of which occur a single time. About 26% of the sample goes to the ten largest clones. The specimen was blood. The receptors derive from a man in his forties in good health.

The V and J genes are TRBV14 and TRBJ2-1; 14 nucleotides align to TRBD2. The J segment lost 4 bases and the V segment lost 4 bases, leaving 6 bases of the junction unmatched. Per the germline V gene, CDR1 is SGHDN and CDR2 is FVKESK. CDR3 length equals 17 residues. Written as DNA, the CDR3 is TGTGCCAGCAGCCCGGGACTAGCGGGAGTTGCATACAATGAGCAGTTCTTC. It specifies CASSPGLAGVAYNEQFF. The variable domain in full, completed from reference TRBV14 and TRBJ2-1, reads EAGVTQFPSHSVIEKGQTVTLRCDPISGHDNLYWYRRVMGKEIKFLLHFVKESKQDESGMPNNRFLAERTGGTYSTLKVQPAELEDSGVYFCASSPGLAGVAYNEQFFGPGTRLTVL.

This clonotype was detected a few times. The chain uses TRBV27 and TRBJ2-7; 8 bases align to TRBD2. Germline CDR1 MNHEY, CDR2 SMNVEV (reference sequence). V was pared by 6 bases and J by 3 bases, with 10 bases of the junction left unmatched. This CDR3 contains 15 residues. CDR3 in amino acids: CASSPPGLARYEQYF. DNA of the CDR3: TGTGCCAGCAGCCCCCCCGGACTAGCTCGCTACGAGCAGTACTTC.

This rearrangement joins TRBV28 to TRBJ2-1, with a weak D call TRBD1 (5 bases). Gene TRBJ2-7 matches the end of the DNA better, so the J call may be wrong. This CDR3 is 13 amino acids long. Germline values: CDR1 MDHEN, CDR2 SYDVKM. CDR3 sequence (DNA): TGTGCCAGCATAAGAAAGGGGCAAACTGAGCAGTACTTC. Translating gives CASIRKGQTEQYF.

Concerning this clonotype itself: One end of the junction fails to match germline, which may point to a read error. The chain has TRBV18 and TRBJ1-6, with a weak D call TRBD1 (5 bases). The CDR3 runs 15 residues. Germline values: CDR1 KGHSH, CDR2 LQKENI. As DNA, the CDR3 is TGTGCCGGCTCACCACGGGGGATGGCGAATTCACCCCTCCACTTT. As protein: CAGSPRGMANSPLHF. Variable domain in full (rest from reference TRBV18 and TRBJ1-6): NAGVMQNPRHLVRRRGQEARLRCSPMKGHSHVYWYRQLPEEGLKFMVYLQKENIIDESGMPKERFSAEFPKEGPSILRIQQVVRGDSAAYFCAGSPRGMANSPLHFGNGTRLTVT.

This sequence joins TRBV4-2 and TRBJ2-1; possibly TRBD1 for D (5 bases). This CDR3 has 12 residues. The V gene's germline CDR1 is LGHNA and CDR2 YNFKEQ. Trimming took 1 base from V and 10 from J, leaving 8 bases between them. CDR3 region: CASSQATAEQFF. DNA of the CDR3: TGTGCCAGCAGCCAAGCGACAGCCGAGCAGTTCTTC.

The V call is TRBV7-2, the J call TRBJ2-1; D remains ambiguous. This CDR3 has 16 residues. Germline V CDR1 and CDR2: SGHTA, FQGNSA. The germline V and J ends were trimmed by 2 bases and 5 bases, with 16 bases remaining between them. This CDR3 is CASSLRGRSLDNEQFF. CDR3 DNA: TGTGCCAGCAGCTTACGAGGACGGTCACTGGACAATGAGCAGTTCTTC.

The CDR3 DNA reads as TGTGCCAGCAGTGTTCGGCCAGGGTACACCGGGGAGCTGTTTTTT. Translation: CASSVRPGYTGELFF. The rearrangement uses TRBV2 and TRBJ2-2, with D possibly matching TRBD1 (5 bases). Germline CDR1 and CDR2: SNHLY and FYNNEI. The length of the CDR3 is 15 residues. Trimming stripped 4 bases from V and 3 bases from J, with 12 bases between.

This clonotype was recorded a few times. The chain is built from TRBV13 and TRBJ2-1; 12 bases agree with TRBD2. The V segment lost 5 bases and the J segment 7 bases; nucleotides outside the gene matches: 18. The CDR3 loop spans 19 amino acids. Germline CDR1 is PRHDT and CDR2 is FYEKMQ (reference sequence). CDR3 coding DNA: TGTGCCAGCAGCGAGAAAACCACGTCCGGGACTAGCGGGTTTAATGAGCAGTTCTTC. It specifies CASSEKTTSGTSGFNEQFF.

This clonotype was recorded at least ten times. The chain employs TRBV3-1 and TRBJ2-7; perhaps TRBD1 as D (5 bases). The germline V gene has CDR1 LGHDT and CDR2 YNNKEL (reference sequence). This CDR3 is built from 14 residues. V lost 1 base to trimming and J lost 2 bases, with 9 bases between them. The chain's CDR3 is CASSQGLQAYEQYF. CDR3 DNA sequence: TGTGCCAGCAGCCAAGGCTTACAGGCCTACGAGCAGTACTTC.

As for this clonotype: A junction end diverges from the germline sequence, so it may reflect a read error. V is TRBV3-1 and J is TRBJ2-5; 9 positions agree with TRBD1. The CDR3 totals 12 residues. Germline V gene data show CDR1 as LGHDT and CDR2 as YNNKEL (reference sequence). DNA of the CDR3: TGTGCCAGCCGGGACAGGGCCGAGACCCGGTACTTC. Its translation: CASRDRAETRYF.

The chain joins TRBV7-2 to TRBJ1-1, with a possible D match to TRBD1 (5 bases). The CDR3 contains 15 residues. Germline V CDR1 and CDR2: SGHTA, FQGNSA. V was trimmed by 2 bases and J by 4 bases, leaving 14 bases between them. The DNA for the CDR3 is TGTGCCAGCAGCTTACAGGTTCAGGGCAGCACTGAAGCTTTCTTT. It codes for CASSLQVQGSTEAFF.

The rearrangement links TRBV7-9 to TRBJ2-6; the D gene is possibly TRBD2 (5 bases). The V and J ends lost 3 bases and 15 bases respectively, with 6 bases between them. CDR1 is SEHNR and CDR2 is FQNEAQ in the germline V gene (reference sequence). The CDR3 is 10 residues long. The CDR3 nucleotides read TGTGCCAGCAGCTTCGGGGACCTGACTTTC. Protein product: CASSFGDLTF.

This chain links TRBV10-3 with TRBJ2-5, with D uncertain. Germline V gene lookup returns CDR1 ENHRY and CDR2 SYGVKD. The CDR3 extends over 17 amino acids. Trimming cost V 0 bases and J 5 bases, with 19 bases left between them. The DNA of the CDR3 is TGTGCCATCAGTGAGTCTGGGTCTCGACCCCCAAGGGAGACCCAGTACTTC. It codes for CAISESGSRPPRETQYF.

This chain links TRBV5-1 with TRBJ1-1, with 7 bases that match TRBD1. The CDR3 sequence is 14 residues long. Germline trimming cut 4 bases from V and 8 bases from J; bases unmatched to any gene: 11. Germline V gene sequence: CDR1 SGHRS, CDR2 YFSETQ. DNA for the CDR3: TGCGCCAGCAGCGTGGGGGGGACAGATAAAGAAGCTTTCTTT. Its translation is CASSVGGTDKEAFF.

The CDR3 coding sequence is TGTGCCATCAGCCAGGACGGTCCAGAGCAGTTCTTC. Protein product: CAISQDGPEQFF. The chain has TRBV10-3 and TRBJ2-1, with D hard to call. Germline CDR1 reads ENHRY; CDR2 reads SYGVKD. The CDR3 is 12 residues long. Trimming took off 6 bases at V and 10 bases at J, with 13 bases between the two ends.

The rearrangement uses TRBV12-3 or TRBV12-4 and TRBJ2-1; a possible D gene is TRBD2 (6 bases). V was trimmed by 6 bases and J by 9 bases, leaving 27 bases between them. There are 17 residues in the CDR3. The CDR3 nucleotides read TGTGCCAGCAGAAATCCTCCCCTGAGGGACTCACCCAGTGAGCAGTTCTTC. Amino acid sequence: CASRNPPLRDSPSEQFF.

V gene TRBV24-1 combines with J gene TRBJ2-7; 11 nucleotides line up with TRBD2. V shed 0 bases, J shed 7 bases, and the junction held 10 bases outside the gene matches. This CDR3 is built from 17 residues. CDR1 and CDR2 from the germline V gene are KGHDR and SFDVKD. This CDR3 is CATSDLQISGRAGEQYF. CDR3 coding DNA: TGTGCCACCAGTGATTTGCAGATTAGCGGGAGGGCAGGGGAGCAGTACTTC.

The V gene is TRBV5-1, the J gene TRBJ2-5; 9 nucleotides align to TRBD1. V lost 0 bases, J lost 3 bases, and 6 bases stayed unmatched. The CDR3 contains 16 residues. From germline, CDR1 is SGHRS and CDR2 YFSETQ. CDR3 loop: CASSLAVRTGEETQYF. Here the CDR3 DNA reads TGCGCCAGCAGCTTGGCCGTTAGGACAGGGGAAGAGACCCAGTACTTC.

This clonotype appeared a few times. The chain carries TRBV4-1 and TRBJ2-7; D is undetermined. V shed 0 bases and J shed 2 bases, with 14 bases lying between them. Germline V gives CDR1 MGHRA, CDR2 YSYEKL. This CDR3 is built from 16 residues. Here the CDR3 DNA reads TGCGCCAGCAGCCAAGATCCAACTGCCCTCACCTACGAGCAGTACTTC. Translation gives CASSQDPTALTYEQYF.

This clonotype is a singleton in its sample. The chain couples TRBV6-1 to TRBJ2-7, with TRBD2 identical over 11 bases. V lost 8 bases to trimming and J lost 7 bases; unmatched junction nucleotides: 19. The CDR3 has 17 residues. Germline assignment: CDR1 MNHNS and CDR2 SASEGT. The CDR3 region is CASLTTTGTSGSGEQYF. The CDR3 DNA follows: TGTGCCAGCCTAACGACAACCGGGACTAGCGGATCTGGGGAGCAGTACTTC.

V gene TRBV6-5 combines with J gene TRBJ1-1, with unresolved D. CDR1 and CDR2 from the germline V gene are MNHEY and SVGAGI. Trimming took 0 bases from V and 1 from J, leaving 9 bases between them. The CDR3 is 15 residues long. The CDR3 DNA sequence: TGTGCCAGCAGTTACTCCGACGGGCGGAACACTGAAGCTTTCTTT. It is translated as CASSYSDGRNTEAFF.

The rearrangement links TRBV6-1 to TRBJ1-5; no clear D. The ends were cut back, 7 bases at V and 0 bases at J, with 10 bases in the middle. Per the germline V gene, CDR1 is MNHNS and CDR2 is SASEGT. This CDR3 region has 14 residues. In DNA, the CDR3 is TGTGCCAGCACAAGGGTCTATAGCAATCAGCCCCAGCATTTT. Amino acid sequence: CASTRVYSNQPQHF.